This T cell receptor (beta chain) was documented in a study of blood T cell repertoires in COVID-19. Study information: Material from acute and convalescent COVID-19 was sourced from the United States, Italy and Spain. Sources were T cells, B-cell-depleted T cells, or PBMCs; the material itself was cDNA or gDNA.

V gave up 5 bases and J gave up 6 bases; unmatched junction bases: 3. CDR1 is KGHSH and CDR2 is LQKENI in the germline V gene. This CDR3 region has 13 residues. This clone was seen only a few times. Per the authors' pipeline: Nucleated cell number was recorded as an estimate derived from reference gene primer amplification. Measured with immunoSEQ multiplex PCR; TCRdb has only the in-frame clones, and not every one. The V and J calls and clone size are taken from that table; D and trimming were inferred from the DNA. The table includes over 200,000 clones, 65% to 90% detected once. V gene TRBV18 combines with J gene TRBJ1-5; 8 bases are a match to TRBD1. Source material: peripheral blood. This TCR was sampled from a human donor in a cohort sampled during active COVID-19. This chain's CDR3 is CASSGQGSQPQHF. CDR3 DNA sequence: TGTGCCAGCTCAGGACAGGGTAGTCAGCCCCAGCATTTT.